Below, one T cell receptor beta chain is given with its context. The antigen remains unidentified. A read error may produce the germline difference seen at one junction end. It was second doses at about 4 or about 12 weeks that were pooled. The data stem from a study of T cell responses to AZD1222 COVID-19 vaccine. Notes on the study in general: The CD4 TCRs associated with vaccination extended across spike and predominated at 160-218 and 743-854. The reported proportion of spike-specific TCRs targeting unmutated variant regions was nearly half. The study found Spike-specific TCR breadth and depth rose after two AZD1222 doses.

The CDR3 runs 12 residues. The germline gives CDR1 MDHEN, CDR2 SYDVKM. Here immunoSEQ multiplex PCR was the method, and the copy in TCRdb shows in-frame clones only, minus some. The data contain under 200,000 clones, around 89% of them singletons. Sequences were derived from peripheral blood, sampled 28 days after the second AZD1222 dose. The chain employs TRBV28 and TRBJ2-4; 10 bases agree with TRBD2. The receptor was isolated from an adult who received the AZD1222 COVID-19 vaccine. The CDR3 spells CASSIASGSRNF. The CDR3 DNA reads as TGTGCCAGCTCAATCGCTAGCGGGAGTAGGAACTTC.